Detailed here is one T cell receptor (beta chain). The table came from immunoSEQ multiplex PCR; TCRdb's copy has only in-frame clones and leaves some out. The top ten hold around 12% of the sample, which has roughly 290,000 clones, 75% to 90% seen once. The sample is drawn from a study of blood T cell repertoires in COVID-19. The CDR3 spans 16 residues. Trimming cost V 0 bases and J 5 bases, with 17 bases left between them. Germline CDR1 reads SGHRS; CDR2 reads YFSETQ. Sequencing was done on a sample of peripheral blood. The chain is built from TRBV5-1 and TRBJ2-5, with D possibly matching TRBD1 (6 bases). The receptor was isolated from a woman aged 60-75 years with acute or convalescent COVID-19. In nucleotides, the CDR3 is TGCGCCAGCAGCTTGGCCTCTATGGGGGCCGGGGAGACCCAGTACTTC. This gives the protein CASSLASMGAGETQYF.